The text below deals with one T cell receptor beta chain. This clone was recorded only once. Its cognate antigen has yet to be identified. Per-base quality was not reported, and no clone a single base away is much larger than it. This sample was taken from a study of blood T cell repertoires in COVID-19 (dated by TCRdb to 2018 to 2021). A note on the overall study: Collaborator samples came from the United States, Italy and Spain and covered acute and convalescent phases of COVID-19. The prospective study material was composed of cDNA or gDNA derived from T cells, B-cell-depleted T cells, or PBMCs. Subjects who had been exposed to COVID-19, were actively infected with it, or had recovered from it provided the deeply sampled blood TCRbeta repertoires that made up the dataset. The repertoires were released in a freely available public database intended as a resource for research on the immune response to SARS-CoV-2. The samples were drawn from two sources: the first 160 participants of the ongoing ImmuneRACE study, and 1,000 to 1,500 subjects contributed by 6 global collaborators. A de-identified subject ID, COVID-19 status, age in years and sex were almost always included in the sample metadata. Where available, HLA class I and class II types were taken from metadata supplied by the sample provider and were not determined by assay-based typing.

Trimmed from V: 5 bases; trimmed from J: 7 bases; junction bases lacking a gene match: 9. CDR1 is given as LNHNV and CDR2 as YYDKDF, both from the germline V gene (reference sequence). Taken from cysteine to phenylalanine, the CDR3 has 16 residues. Only the CDR3 part of the read is kept: 48 bases, read in frame from the first base. TCRbeta CDR3 regions were amplified from genomic DNA using the immunoSEQ Assay, a bias-controlled multiplex PCR. The study's own analysis went as follows. The number of nucleated cells in each sample was estimated by amplification of reference gene primers within the assay. To quantify the absolute abundance of each unique TCRbeta CDR3 rearrangement, sequence reads were collapsed and filtered. Productive Simpson clonality was computed per sample as the square root of Simpson's diversity index over productive rearrangements. TCRdb holds this immuneACCESS table with in-frame rearrangements only. Some clones are missing; in checked studies, unresolved V genes explain under half, and the rest has no known cause. That table furnishes V, J and clone size, whereas the DNA furnished D and trimming. For this sample the table gives about 180,000 clones, of which about 86% were detected only once. The ten largest clones represent roughly 8.7% of the sample.

Whole blood was collected in K2EDTA tubes by collaborating institutions according to the institutions' own protocols. For TCRbeta analysis, collaborators shipped samples in one of three forms: frozen whole blood, isolated PBMCs, or DNA extracted from either of those sample types. Summary of the overall study and its limitations: How much clinical and demographic metadata was included differed by source and by participant, and the metadata was provided uncurated.

Sequences were obtained from peripheral blood. The sequence came from a man in his forties or fifties with active or convalescent COVID-19. The rearrangement joined TRBV15 to TRBJ2-7, with 15 middle bases fitting TRBD2. The nucleotides are TGTGCCACCAGCTCCTACCCCGGGACTAGCGGGAGGGAGCAGTACTTC. It translates as CATSSYPGTSGREQYF. Joined to the reference TRBV15 and TRBJ2-7 proteins, this CDR3 gives the full variable domain: DAMVIQNPRYQVTQFGKPVTLSCSQTLNHNVMYWYQQKSSQAPKLLFHYYDKDFNNEADTPDNFQSRRPNTSFCFLDIRSPGLGDTAMYLCATSSYPGTSGREQYFGPGTRLTVT.